This entry lists 13 T cell receptor beta chains sequenced from one sample in a study of T cell repertoires in cytomegalovirus infection (dated 2019 in TCRdb). The sequencer was an Illumina HiSeq 1500. TCRdb trimmed the raw reads at Q25, called clones with MiXCR and kept productive beta chains. Rows with a matching CDR3 protein are joined into one entry that keeps the most common DNA and genes. Counted in this sample were almost 550,000 distinct CDR3 sequences; 16% of them appeared once. The ten largest clones take up roughly 25% of the sample. Sequencing input: CD8+ T cells from PBMCs. The receptors were gathered from a human donor in good health (CMV status not recorded). Some clones in this sample may be carry-over from other donors' samples.

A note on this clonotype: A junction end diverges from the germline sequence, so it may reflect a read error. The chain employs TRBV6-6 and TRBJ2-5; D gene uncertain. The CDR3 consists of 14 residues. Germline CDR1 is MNHNY and CDR2 is SVGAGI (reference sequence). The CDR3 nucleotides read TGTGCCAGCGGTTACTACCGGGTGGAGGAGACCCAGTACTTC. It yields the protein CASGYYRVEETQYF.

This clonotype was observed at least ten times. The CDR3 region has the DNA TGTGCCAGCAGTCGGGACTCCACCTACGAGCAGTACTTC. This sequence encodes CASSRDSTYEQYF. The chain links TRBV27 to TRBJ2-7; D is possibly TRBD2 (6 bases). The length of the CDR3 is 13 residues. Germline V CDR1 and CDR2: MNHEY, SMNVEV (reference sequence). The ends were cut back, 5 bases at V and 2 bases at J, with 10 bases in the middle.

This clonotype was seen a few times. V and J are TRBV28 and TRBJ2-7, with TRBD2 matching over 9 bases. The CDR3 runs to 14 residues. Germline V gene lookup returns CDR1 MDHEN and CDR2 SYDVKM. Trimming cost V 2 bases and J 3 bases; bases outside gene matches: 2. The CDR3 DNA sequence: TGTGCCAGCAGTTTAACTAGCGGGTTCTACGAGCAGTACTTC. This gives the protein CASSLTSGFYEQYF.

Ten or more counts support this clonotype. The chain joins TRBV27 to TRBJ1-1; tentative D call: TRBD1 (5 bases). Trimming removed 6 bases at V and 3 bases at J, with 17 bases between. Germline CDR1 MNHEY, CDR2 SMNVEV (reference sequence). This CDR3 contains 15 residues. The CDR3 region is CASREGREGYTEAFF. DNA of the CDR3: TGTGCCAGCAGGGAGGGGAGGGAGGGGTACACTGAAGCTTTCTTT.

This clonotype showed up many times. The rearrangement joins TRBV27 to TRBJ2-5, with 11 bases that match TRBD1. The J segment lost 2 bases and the V segment lost 4 bases, leaving 6 bases of the junction unmatched. CDR1 is MNHEY and CDR2 is SMNVEV in the germline V gene (reference sequence). The CDR3 contains 16 residues. The CDR3 DNA reads TGTGCCAGCAGTTGGACAGGGGGCCCCGTTCAAGAGACCCAGTACTTC. Encoded protein: CASSWTGGPVQETQYF.

The chain is built from TRBV12-3 or TRBV12-4 and TRBJ2-7, with TRBD2 as a possible D gene (5 bases). The CDR3 totals 11 residues. Trimming pared 6 bases from V and 7 bases from J, leaving 10 bases between. CDR3 nucleotide sequence: TGTGCCAGCAGCCTCGGGATGGAGCAGTACTTC. Its protein product is CASSLGMEQYF.

This chain joins TRBV3-1 and TRBJ2-1, with 7 bases fitting TRBD1. With V trimmed by 2 bases and J by 5 bases, 12 bases remained unmatched. The CDR3 spans 17 residues. Germline V lookup: CDR1 LGHDT, CDR2 YNNKEL (reference sequence). The CDR3 DNA reads as TGTGCCAGCAGCCAAAGGGGGCTTCAGACAATTAACAATGAGCAGTTCTTC. As protein: CASSQRGLQTINNEQFF.

The chain recombines TRBV27 with TRBJ2-1, with 7 bases fitting TRBD2. V gave up 7 bases and J gave up 0 bases; unmatched junction bases: 9. CDR3 length equals 16 residues. Germline-derived CDR1 and CDR2 are MNHEY and SMNVEV (reference sequence). The CDR3: CASTLGLPSSYNEQFF. Here the CDR3 DNA reads TGTGCCAGCACTTTGGGACTACCAAGCTCCTACAATGAGCAGTTCTTC.

The chain combines TRBV20-1 with TRBJ2-3, with 9 bases that match TRBD2. Germline CDR1 DFQATT, CDR2 SNEGSKA (reference sequence). The J segment lost 2 bases and the V segment lost 2 bases, leaving 5 bases of the junction unmatched. The length of the CDR3 is 15 residues. CDR3 in amino acids: CSARTPSGVTDTQYF. Written as DNA, the CDR3 is TGCAGTGCTAGAACGCCTAGCGGGGTCACAGATACGCAGTATTTT.

The chain uses TRBV29-1 and TRBJ2-1, with a possible D match to TRBD2 (6 bases). Trimming removed 6 bases at V and 6 bases at J, with 21 bases between. Germline CDR1 is SQVTM and CDR2 is ANQGSEA. The CDR3 has 15 amino acids. In DNA form, the CDR3 reads TGCAGCGTCCGTACTCGGGACTCAAGAAGCAATGAGCAGTTCTTC. Translation: CSVRTRDSRSNEQFF.

This clonotype has a handful of counts. CDR3 protein: CASSPTDSANTGELFF. The CDR3 coding sequence is TGTGCCAGCAGTCCAACAGACAGCGCGAACACCGGGGAGCTGTTTTTT. The chain couples TRBV27 to TRBJ2-2; D may be TRBD1 (5 bases). CDR1 MNHEY and CDR2 SMNVEV come from the germline V gene (reference sequence). V lost 5 bases, J lost 0 bases, and 13 bases lay in between. The CDR3 runs 16 residues.

This chain connects TRBV10-3 to TRBJ2-1; TRBD1 or TRBD2 may be the D gene (5 bases each). V lost 6 bases and J lost 1, with 13 bases in between. CDR1 is ENHRY, CDR2 SYGVKD, per germline. The CDR3 is 15 amino acids. In DNA, the CDR3 is TGTGCCATCAGGGAGGCCAGGGAGTCCTACAATGAGCAGTTCTTC. Translation gives CAIREARESYNEQFF.

The genes are TRBV4-1 and TRBJ1-2; D not resolved. The CDR3 contains 14 residues. Trimming pared 0 bases from V and 4 bases from J, leaving 9 bases between. Germline CDR1 and CDR2: MGHRA and YSYEKL. The CDR3 bases are TGCGCCAGCAGCCAAGACGCCGAGGGCTATGGCTACACCTTC. This translates into CASSQDAEGYGYTF.